This TCR beta chain was sequenced during a study of cytomegalovirus exposure and HLA in healthy donors. Across the whole study: There were more than 350 genotyped donors. Of these, 81% fell in the genetic ancestry cluster associated with self-reported Caucasian donors. Study-level findings and limits: Rarity characterized most TCR sequences, yet some public TCRs appeared in many donors.

Primers: 60 Vbeta forward and 13 Jbeta reverse. Measured with immunoSEQ multiplex PCR; TCRdb has only the in-frame clones, and not every one. The sample records 140,000 or so clones, around four fifths being singletons. The donors (healthy individuals) were bone marrow donors. While unrecorded immune exposures were likely, the donors were nominally healthy when sampled. To note about this clone: The antigen is unknown.

The clonotype comes from a woman aged 60 to 75 in good health and CMV-seropositive. The material sequenced was PBMCs.

CDR3 in amino acids: CASSARDQPIMRTDTQYF. CDR3 coding DNA: TGTGCCAGCAGCGCGCGGGACCAGCCGATCATGCGCACAGATACGCAGTATTTT. V and J are TRBV9 and TRBJ2-3; the D gene is possibly TRBD2 (6 bases). The germline V gene encodes CDR1 SGDLS and CDR2 YYNGEE. The CDR3 loop spans 18 amino acids. V was clipped by 3 bases and J by 1 base, with 21 bases between them. Full variable domain (rest looked up from reference TRBV9 and TRBJ2-3): DSGVTQTPKHLITATGQRVTLRCSPRSGDLSVYWYQQSLDQGLQFLIQYYNGEERAKGNILERFSAQQFPDLHSELNLSSLELGDSALYFCASSARDQPIMRTDTQYFGPGTRLTVL.